The T cell receptor (beta chain) described here comes from a study of cytomegalovirus exposure and HLA in healthy donors. Study in general: It was reported in a later analysis that the approximately 120 validation repertoires used the same platform as the 650 to 800 first-cohort repertoires.

Study conclusions and caveats: Most TCR sequences showed up rarely, but some public TCRs showed up in many donors. Cytomegalovirus association was listed for 170 or so TCR beta chains.

The donors were members of the approximately 120-subject validation cohort (separate from the roughly 700-subject first cohort). Profiling relied on immunoSEQ multiplex PCR, and the TCRdb table lists in-frame clones only, not all of them. In the table there are under 350,000 clones, just over 85% of which are singletons. The CDR3 length is 15 residues. Germline trimming cut 2 bases from V and 1 base from J; bases unmatched to any gene: 2. Germline V gene lookup returns CDR1 SGHRS and CDR2 YFSETQ. Comment on this clone: Its antigen is currently unknown.

Input material: PBMCs. This clonotype was sampled from a young woman in good health and CMV-seronegative. The V gene is TRBV5-1, the J gene TRBJ2-3, with 9 bases that match TRBD2. The CDR3: CASSLEREGTDTQYF. The CDR3 nucleotides read TGCGCCAGCAGCTTAGAGCGGGAGGGCACAGATACGCAGTATTTT.